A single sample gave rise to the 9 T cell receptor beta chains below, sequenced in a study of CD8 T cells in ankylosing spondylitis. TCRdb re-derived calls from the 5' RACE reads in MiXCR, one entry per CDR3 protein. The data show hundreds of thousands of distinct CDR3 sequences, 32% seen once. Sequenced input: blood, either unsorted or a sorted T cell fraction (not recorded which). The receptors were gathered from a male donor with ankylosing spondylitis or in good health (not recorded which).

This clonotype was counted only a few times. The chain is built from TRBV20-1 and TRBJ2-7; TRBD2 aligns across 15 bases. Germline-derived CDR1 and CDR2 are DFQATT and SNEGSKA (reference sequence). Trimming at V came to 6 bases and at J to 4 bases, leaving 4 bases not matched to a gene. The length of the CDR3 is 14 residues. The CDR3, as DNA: TGCAGTGCCACGGGACTAGCGGGGGGTTACGAGCAGTACTTC. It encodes CSATGLAGGYEQYF.

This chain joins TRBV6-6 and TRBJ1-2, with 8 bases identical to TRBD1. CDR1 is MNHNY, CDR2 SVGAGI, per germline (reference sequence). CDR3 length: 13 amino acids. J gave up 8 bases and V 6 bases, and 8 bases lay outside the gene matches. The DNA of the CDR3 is TGTGCCAGCAGAAAGGACAGGGCAGGAGGCTACACCTTC. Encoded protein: CASRKDRAGGYTF.

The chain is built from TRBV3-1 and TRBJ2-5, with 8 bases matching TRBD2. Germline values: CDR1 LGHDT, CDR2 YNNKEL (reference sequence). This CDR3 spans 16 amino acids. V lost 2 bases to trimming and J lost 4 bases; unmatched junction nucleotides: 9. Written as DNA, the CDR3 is TGTGCCAGCAGCCAAAGGCGTAGCGCGGGGGGAGAGACCCAGTACTTC. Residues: CASSQRRSAGGETQYF.

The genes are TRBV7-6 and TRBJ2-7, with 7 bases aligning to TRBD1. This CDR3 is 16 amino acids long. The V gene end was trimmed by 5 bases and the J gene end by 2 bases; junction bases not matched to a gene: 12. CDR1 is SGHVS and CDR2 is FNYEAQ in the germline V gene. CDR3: CASSLPRDRAAYEQYF. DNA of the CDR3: TGTGCCAGCAGCCTACCCCGGGACAGAGCTGCCTACGAGCAGTACTTC.

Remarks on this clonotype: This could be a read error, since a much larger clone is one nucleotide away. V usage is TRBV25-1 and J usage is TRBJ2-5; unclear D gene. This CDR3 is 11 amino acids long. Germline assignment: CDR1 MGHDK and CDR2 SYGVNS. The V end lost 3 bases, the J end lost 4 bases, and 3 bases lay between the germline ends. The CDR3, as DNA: TGTGCCAGCAGTGACGGAGAGACCCAGTACTTC. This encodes CASSDGETQYF.

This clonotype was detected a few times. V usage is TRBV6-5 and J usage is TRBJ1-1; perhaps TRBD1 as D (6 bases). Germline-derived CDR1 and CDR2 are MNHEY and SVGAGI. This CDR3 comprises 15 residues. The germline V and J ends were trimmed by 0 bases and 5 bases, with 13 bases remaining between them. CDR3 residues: CASSYSRGGGTEAFF. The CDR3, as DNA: TGTGCCAGCAGTTACTCGAGGGGGGGAGGGACTGAAGCTTTCTTT.

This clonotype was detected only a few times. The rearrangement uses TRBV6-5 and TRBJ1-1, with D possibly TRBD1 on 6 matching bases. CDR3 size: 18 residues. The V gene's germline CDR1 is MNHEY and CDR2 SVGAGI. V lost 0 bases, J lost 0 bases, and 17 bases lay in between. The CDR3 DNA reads TGTGCCAGCAGTTACTCGACGGGACACCGGGGGATGAACACTGAAGCTTTCTTT. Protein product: CASSYSTGHRGMNTEAFF.

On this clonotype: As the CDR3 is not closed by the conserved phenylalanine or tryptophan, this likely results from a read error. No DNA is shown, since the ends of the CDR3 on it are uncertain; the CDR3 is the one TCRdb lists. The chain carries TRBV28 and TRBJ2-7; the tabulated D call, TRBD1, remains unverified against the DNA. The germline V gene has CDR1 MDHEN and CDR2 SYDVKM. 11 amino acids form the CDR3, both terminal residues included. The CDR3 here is CASSSGGRQVT.

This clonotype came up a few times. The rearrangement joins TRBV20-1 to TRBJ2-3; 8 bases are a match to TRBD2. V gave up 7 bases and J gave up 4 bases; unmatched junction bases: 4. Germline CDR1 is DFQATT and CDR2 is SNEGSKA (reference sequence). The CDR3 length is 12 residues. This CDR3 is CSGAAGADTQYF. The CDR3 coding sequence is TGCAGTGGGGCAGCGGGGGCAGATACGCAGTATTTT.